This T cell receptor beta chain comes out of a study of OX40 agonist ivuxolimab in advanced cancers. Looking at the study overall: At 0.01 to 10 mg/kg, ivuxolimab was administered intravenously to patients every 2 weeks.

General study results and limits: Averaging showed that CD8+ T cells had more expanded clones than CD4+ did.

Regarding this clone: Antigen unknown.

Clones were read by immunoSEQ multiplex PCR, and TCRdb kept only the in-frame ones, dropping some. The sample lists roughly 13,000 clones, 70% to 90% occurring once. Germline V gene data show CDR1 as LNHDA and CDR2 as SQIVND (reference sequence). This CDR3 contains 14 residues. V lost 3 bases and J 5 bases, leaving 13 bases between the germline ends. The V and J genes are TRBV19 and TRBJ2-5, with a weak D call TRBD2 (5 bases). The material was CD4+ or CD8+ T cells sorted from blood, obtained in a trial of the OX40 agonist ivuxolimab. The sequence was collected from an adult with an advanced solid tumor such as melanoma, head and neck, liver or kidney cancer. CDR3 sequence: CASSMAISGETQYF. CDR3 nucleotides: TGTGCCAGTAGTATGGCTATCTCGGGGGAGACCCAGTACTTC.